This T cell receptor (beta chain) was identified during a study of siplizumab effects on memory and regulatory T cells. General observations from the study: Treg origin accounted for an average of approximately 69% of mappable alloreactive CD4+ clones with siplizumab and 25% to 30% in controls.

Trimming removed 1 base from V and 0 bases from J, with 9 bases in between. Germline V gene lookup returns CDR1 SEHNR and CDR2 FQNEAQ (reference sequence). The CDR3 has 15 residues. The sample holds a few counts of this clone. Its antigen is currently unknown. The data were produced by immunoSEQ multiplex PCR, yet TCRdb's version contains in-frame clones alone and is incomplete. The sample holds 100,000 to 120,000 clones, approximately 94% seen once. This clonotype was sampled from a human donor in good health. V is TRBV7-9 and J is TRBJ1-1; D remains unclear. Specimen: CD4+ T cells sorted from blood. CDR3 DNA sequence: TGTGCCAGCAGCTTAGACCTGGCGATGAACACTGAAGCTTTCTTT. Residues: CASSLDLAMNTEAFF.